The T cell receptor beta chain described here comes from a study of blood T cell repertoires in COVID-19. Study details: From the United States, Italy and Spain came samples of acute and convalescent COVID-19.

TCRdb's table, derived via immunoSEQ multiplex PCR, lists solely in-frame clones and lacks some. The sample has some 170,000 clones; approximately 79% are singletons. The source of this sequence is a woman aged 70 to 79 with acute or convalescent COVID-19. Specimen: peripheral blood.

The DNA of the CDR3 is TGTGCCAGTACCTACTCCGGGACAGGTTTCGGAAATCAGCCCCAGCATTTT. Translating gives CASTYSGTGFGNQPQHF. The genes are TRBV19 and TRBJ1-5; TRBD1 agrees at 8 bases. The CDR3 is 17 residues long. Germline V lookup: CDR1 LNHDA, CDR2 SQIVND (reference sequence). V gave up 7 bases and J gave up 4 bases; unmatched junction bases: 15.